The clone carrying this TCR beta chain was recorded only once. Antigen: not known. A universal primer binding site was introduced by template switching. The final cDNA contained unique molecular identifiers. In TCRdb, the 5' RACE reads were re-called with MiXCR into one record per CDR3 protein. The sample yields 1.5 million or so distinct CDR3 sequences, around a third seen once. The CDR3 has 14 residues. The V gene's germline CDR1 is SGHAT and CDR2 FQNNGV. The trim removed 8 bases at V and 3 bases at J, leaving 8 bases unmatched. This entry comes from a study of identical twins. Study results and caveats: Insertion counts were lower in abundant cord blood beta clonotypes, a trend that memory repertoires did not show.

Sequencing used cord blood. The TCR sequence derives from a newborn girl in good health. This chain uses TRBV11-2 with TRBJ1-1; 8 nucleotides match TRBD1. This CDR3 reads CASGGQGRYTEAFF. The CDR3 DNA reads TGTGCCAGCGGTGGACAGGGAAGGTACACTGAAGCTTTCTTT.